A selection of T cell receptor beta chains follows, all from one sample in a study of T cell responses to AZD1222 COVID-19 vaccine. Profiled with immunoSEQ multiplex PCR; TCRdb holds only in-frame clones, not every one. The sample contains approximately 110,000 clones, 88% of which appear only once. Sample: peripheral blood, taken on day 0 of AZD1222 vaccination. These receptors originate from an adult in good health. CDR3s include the opening cysteine and the closing phenylalanine or tryptophan. The order of the fields is J gene, D gene, clone size, V gene, CDR3 protein, CDR3 DNA. The D gene is left open where the match is weak. Not all rows give a size; the values are once, few, many and, for expanded clones, a class.

TRBJ2-1 TRBD2 . TRBV6-5 CASTPIRAGSNEQFF TGTGCCAGCACCCCTATACGAGCGGGGAGCAATGAGCAGTTCTTC
TRBJ1-1 . . TRBV5-1 CASSLDYGGNTEAFF TGCGCCAGCAGCTTGGATTACGGGGGGAACACTGAAGCTTTCTTT
TRBJ1-6 . few TRBV7-2 CASSSARLNSPLHF TGTGCCAGCAGCTCGGCTAGGTTAAATTCACCCCTCCACTTT
TRBJ2-5 . . TRBV9 CASSVSRTEGETQYF TGTGCCAGCAGCGTATCCCGGACTGAGGGGGAGACCCAGTACTTC
TRBJ2-5 . many TRBV4-1 CASSQDRSETQYF TGCGCCAGCAGCCAAGATCGGTCGGAGACCCAGTACTTC
TRBJ2-7 TRBD2 . TRBV5-4 CASSKGTSDYEQYF TGTGCCAGCAGCAAAGGGACTAGCGACTACGAGCAGTACTTC
TRBJ2-7 TRBD2 . TRBV6-5 CASSYSAGGPFEQYF TGTGCCAGCAGTTACTCTGCGGGAGGGCCCTTCGAGCAGTACTTC
TRBJ1-6 . . TRBV28 CASSLVQIYNSPLHF TGTGCCAGCAGTTTGGTACAGATCTATAATTCACCCCTCCACTTT
TRBJ1-3 . . TRBV6-2/TRBV6-3 CASSYRDGRSGNTIYF TGTGCCAGCAGTTACAGGGACGGTCGATCTGGAAACACCATATATTTT
TRBJ2-1 . . TRBV19 CATTLSSYNEQFF TGTGCCACAACCCTTAGCTCCTACAATGAGCAGTTCTTC
TRBJ1-1 TRBD1 . TRBV4-2 CASSQEDRENTEAFF TGTGCCAGCAGCCAAGAAGACAGGGAGAACACTGAAGCTTTCTTT
TRBJ2-3 . . TRBV20-1 CSASSWGGGGTDTQYF TGCAGTGCTAGTAGTTGGGGAGGCGGTGGCACAGATACGCAGTATTTT
TRBJ1-1 . . TRBV6-5 CASSNRVNTEAFF TGTGCCAGCAGTAATAGGGTGAACACTGAAGCTTTCTTT
TRBJ2-2 . . TRBV19 CASSKVKGRAGELFF TGTGCCAGTAGTAAAGTCAAAGGTCGTGCCGGGGAGCTGTTTTTT
TRBJ2-7 TRBD2 . TRBV7-2 CASSLVGLAGGSYEQYF TGTGCCAGCAGCTTAGTGGGACTAGCGGGAGGATCCTACGAGCAGTACTTC
TRBJ1-5 . few TRBV7-9 CASSRGLGQPQHF TGTGCCAGCAGTCGGGGGCTCGGGCAGCCCCAGCATTTT